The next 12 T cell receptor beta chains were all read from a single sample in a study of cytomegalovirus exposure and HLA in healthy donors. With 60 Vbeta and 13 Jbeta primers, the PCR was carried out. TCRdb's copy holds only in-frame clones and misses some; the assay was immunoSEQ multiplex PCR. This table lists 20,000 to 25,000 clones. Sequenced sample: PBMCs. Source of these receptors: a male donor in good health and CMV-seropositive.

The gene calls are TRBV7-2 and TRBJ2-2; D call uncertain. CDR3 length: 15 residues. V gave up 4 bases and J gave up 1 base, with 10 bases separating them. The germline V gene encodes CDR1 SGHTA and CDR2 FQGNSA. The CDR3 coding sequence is TGTGCCAGCAGCTCAAGACGGGTGAACACCGGGGAGCTGTTTTTT. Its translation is CASSSRRVNTGELFF.

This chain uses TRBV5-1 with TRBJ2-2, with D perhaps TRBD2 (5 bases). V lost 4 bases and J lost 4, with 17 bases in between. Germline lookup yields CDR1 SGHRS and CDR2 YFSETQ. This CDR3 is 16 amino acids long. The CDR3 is CASSPAGGRRTGELFF. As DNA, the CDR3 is TGCGCCAGCAGCCCGGCGGGTGGCAGGCGCACCGGGGAGCTGTTTTTT.

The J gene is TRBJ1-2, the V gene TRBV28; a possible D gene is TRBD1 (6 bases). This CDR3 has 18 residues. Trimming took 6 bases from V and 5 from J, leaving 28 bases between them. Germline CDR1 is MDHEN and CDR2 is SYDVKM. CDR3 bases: TGTGCCAGCAGCGACCCAGAAGGAGGCAGGGGACGGGATTATGGCTACACCTTC. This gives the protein CASSDPEGGRGRDYGYTF.

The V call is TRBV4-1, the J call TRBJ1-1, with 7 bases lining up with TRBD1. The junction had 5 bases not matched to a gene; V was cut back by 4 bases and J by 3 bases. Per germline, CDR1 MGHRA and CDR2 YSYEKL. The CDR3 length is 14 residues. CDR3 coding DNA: TGCGCCAGCAGCCCACGACAGGGCCACACTGAAGCTTTCTTT. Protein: CASSPRQGHTEAFF.

The CDR3 DNA reads as TGTGCCTGGACCACAGGTAATCGGAACACTGAAGCTTTCTTT. Amino acids: CAWTTGNRNTEAFF. The rearrangement joins TRBV30 to TRBJ1-1; tentative D call: TRBD1 (5 bases). Between the trimmed V and J ends, which lost 4 bases and 1 base, there was a span of 13 bases. Germline V lookup: CDR1 GTSNPN, CDR2 SVGIG (reference sequence). This CDR3 is 14 amino acids long.

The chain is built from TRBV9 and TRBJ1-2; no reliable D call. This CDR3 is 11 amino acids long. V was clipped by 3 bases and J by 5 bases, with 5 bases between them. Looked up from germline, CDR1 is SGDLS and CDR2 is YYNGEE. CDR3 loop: CASSGLYGYTF. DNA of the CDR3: TGTGCCAGCAGCGGACTATATGGCTACACCTTC.

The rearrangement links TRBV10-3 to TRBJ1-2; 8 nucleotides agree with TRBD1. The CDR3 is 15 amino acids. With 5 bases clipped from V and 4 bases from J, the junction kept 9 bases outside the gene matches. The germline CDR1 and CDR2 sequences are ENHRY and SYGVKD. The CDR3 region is CAISQQGVQGYGYTF. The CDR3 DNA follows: TGTGCCATCAGTCAACAGGGGGTACAAGGCTATGGCTACACCTTC.

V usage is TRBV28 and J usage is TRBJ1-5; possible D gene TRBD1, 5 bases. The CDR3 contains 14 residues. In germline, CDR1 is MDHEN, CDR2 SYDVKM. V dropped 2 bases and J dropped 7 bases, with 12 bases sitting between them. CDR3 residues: CASSLPGTTQPQHF. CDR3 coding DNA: TGTGCCAGCAGTTTACCCGGGACTACGCAGCCCCAGCATTTT.

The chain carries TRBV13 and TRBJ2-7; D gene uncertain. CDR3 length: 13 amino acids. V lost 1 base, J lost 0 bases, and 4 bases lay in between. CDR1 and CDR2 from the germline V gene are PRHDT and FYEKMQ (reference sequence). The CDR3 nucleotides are TGTGCCAGCAGCTTAGCCAGCTCCTACGAGCAGTACTTC. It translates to CASSLASSYEQYF.

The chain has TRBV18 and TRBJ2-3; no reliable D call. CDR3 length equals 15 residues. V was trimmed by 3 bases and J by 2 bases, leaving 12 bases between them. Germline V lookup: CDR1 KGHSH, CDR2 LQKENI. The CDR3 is CASSPWYSNTDTQYF. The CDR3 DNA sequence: TGTGCCAGCTCACCGTGGTACTCTAACACAGATACGCAGTATTTT.

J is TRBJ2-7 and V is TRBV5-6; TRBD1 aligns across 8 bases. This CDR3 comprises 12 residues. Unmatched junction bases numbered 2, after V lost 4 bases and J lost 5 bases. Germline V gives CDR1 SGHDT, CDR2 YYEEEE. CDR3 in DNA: TGTGCCAGCAGCCCGGGACAGGACGAGCAGTACTTC. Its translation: CASSPGQDEQYF.

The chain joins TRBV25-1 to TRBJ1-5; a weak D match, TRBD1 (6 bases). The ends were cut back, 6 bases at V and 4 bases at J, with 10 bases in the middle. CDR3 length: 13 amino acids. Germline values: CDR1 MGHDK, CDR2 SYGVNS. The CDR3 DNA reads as TGTGCCAGCAGGGGGACACAGAATCAGCCCCAGCATTTT. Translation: CASRGTQNQPQHF.